Below are 11 T cell receptor beta chains sequenced from a single sample in a study of beta chain features in type 1 diabetes. Study-wide results and limits: Significant though moderate, a shortening of TCRB CDR3s appeared in all four CD4+ subsets of Type 1 diabetes patients.

Antigens of these TCRs are unknown. Expressed TCRB transcripts got sequenced, as all isolated RNA was reverse transcribed. Clones were read by immunoSEQ multiplex PCR, and TCRdb kept only the in-frame ones, dropping some. Of a few hundred thousand clones listed, roughly an eighth were seen once; the top ten hold 0.017%. The specimen was naive CD4+ T cells from blood. All receptors come from a man aged 25 to 40 with type 1 diabetes.

The V and J genes are TRBV7-2 and TRBJ2-1; 8 nucleotides agree with TRBD2. Trimming cost V 5 bases and J 4 bases; bases outside gene matches: 7. The CDR3 is 15 residues long. CDR1 SGHTA and CDR2 FQGNSA come from the germline V gene. CDR3 DNA sequence: TGTGCCAGCAGCCCTGATAGCGGGGAATACAATGAGCAGTTCTTC. Its translation: CASSPDSGEYNEQFF.

This clone was detected a few times. The DNA for the CDR3 is TGTGCCAGCAGCCCAGTACAGGTCAGGGCCTACAATGAGCAGTTCTTC. Protein sequence: CASSPVQVRAYNEQFF. This chain links TRBV5-6 with TRBJ2-1; the D gene is possibly TRBD1 (5 bases). Germline CDR1 and CDR2: SGHDT and YYEEEE. Trimming stripped 4 bases from V and 2 bases from J, with 16 bases between. The CDR3 loop spans 16 amino acids.

In this sample, this clone turned up a few times. The V gene is TRBV29-1, the J gene TRBJ1-1, with D possibly TRBD1 on 6 matching bases. Trimming pared 3 bases from V and 0 bases from J, leaving 8 bases between. There are 13 residues in the CDR3. CDR1 is SQVTM, CDR2 ANQGSEA, per germline. The CDR3 region has the DNA TGCAGCGTTGAGGCAGGGGTGAACACTGAAGCTTTCTTT. The encoded protein is CSVEAGVNTEAFF.

The chain carries TRBV4-3 and TRBJ2-7; TRBD2 agrees at 7 bases. With V trimmed by 1 base and J by 1 base, 10 bases remained unmatched. Germline lookup yields CDR1 LGHNA and CDR2 YSLEER. CDR3 length: 17 residues. CDR3 DNA sequence: TGCGCCAGCAGCCAAGTTCGAGGAGCGGGGTCTTCCTACGAGCAGTACTTC. Amino acids: CASSQVRGAGSSYEQYF.

This clone appeared a few times. This rearrangement joins TRBV7-8 to TRBJ2-7; TRBD2 matches 7 bases. V trimming: 4 bases; J trimming: 1 base; junction bases outside the gene matches: 13. CDR1 is SGHVS, CDR2 FQNEAQ, per germline. The CDR3 has 17 residues. The CDR3, as DNA: TGTGCCAGCAGCTGGACTAGGGCCCTCCGGACGTCCTACGAGCAGTACTTC. Its translation is CASSWTRALRTSYEQYF.

This chain joins TRBV9 and TRBJ2-6; the D gene is possibly TRBD1 (5 bases). Germline CDR1 and CDR2: SGDLS and YYNGEE. This CDR3 has 15 residues. Trimming took off 2 bases at V and 4 bases at J, with 10 bases between the two ends. The DNA for the CDR3 is TGTGCCAGCAGCGTCAGGGATGCCGGGGCCAACGTCCTGACTTTC. As protein: CASSVRDAGANVLTF.

This clone has more than one count but fewer than ten. The rearrangement uses TRBV2 and TRBJ1-5; 10 nucleotides line up with TRBD1. Trimming at V came to 6 bases and at J to 6 bases, leaving 8 bases not matched to a gene. The germline V gene encodes CDR1 SNHLY and CDR2 FYNNEI. The CDR3 extends over 15 amino acids. The CDR3 coding sequence is TGTGCCAGCAGCCGAGACAGGGGGCGAGGTCAGCCCCAGCATTTT. Translation: CASSRDRGRGQPQHF.

This clone was recorded a few times. This chain joins TRBV7-2 and TRBJ1-5; D unclear. The length of the CDR3 is 14 residues. Trimming shortened V by 6 bases and J by 4 bases, and 13 bases separated the two germline ends. Per the germline V gene, CDR1 is SGHTA and CDR2 is FQGNSA. The CDR3, as DNA: TGTGCCAGCAGTCGGGTTGCGCCAAATCAGCCCCAGCATTTT. This codes for CASSRVAPNQPQHF.

The V and J genes are TRBV9 and TRBJ2-5; no clear D gene. CDR3 length: 15 residues. Germline loops: CDR1 SGDLS, CDR2 YYNGEE. V was pared by 0 bases and J by 0 bases, with 9 bases between. In DNA form, the CDR3 reads TGTGCCAGCAGCGTAGATGGGCCGTACCAAGAGACCCAGTACTTC. Translation: CASSVDGPYQETQYF.

This chain links TRBV7-9 with TRBJ2-1, with 14 bases aligning to TRBD2. The germline V gene has CDR1 SEHNR and CDR2 FQNEAQ (reference sequence). This CDR3 contains 13 residues. The V segment lost 6 bases and the J segment 12 bases; nucleotides outside the gene matches: 4. CDR3 sequence (DNA): TGTGCCAGCAGGGGACTAGCGGGAGTAGCGCAGTTCTTC. Its protein is CASRGLAGVAQFF.

V gene TRBV18 combines with J gene TRBJ2-3, with a tentative D call TRBD1 (5 bases). The CDR3 is made up of 16 amino acids. Germline lookup yields CDR1 KGHSH and CDR2 LQKENI. The V end lost 1 base, the J end lost 4 bases, and 15 bases lay between the germline ends. The CDR3 protein is CASSPQSPGYADTQYF. In DNA, the CDR3 is TGTGCCAGCTCACCACAATCCCCAGGGTATGCAGATACGCAGTATTTT. The full variable domain, completed using reference TRBV18 and TRBJ2-3, is NAGVMQNPRHLVRRRGQEARLRCSPMKGHSHVYWYRQLPEEGLKFMVYLQKENIIDESGMPKERFSAEFPKEGPSILRIQQVVRGDSAAYFCASSPQSPGYADTQYFGPGTRLTVL.